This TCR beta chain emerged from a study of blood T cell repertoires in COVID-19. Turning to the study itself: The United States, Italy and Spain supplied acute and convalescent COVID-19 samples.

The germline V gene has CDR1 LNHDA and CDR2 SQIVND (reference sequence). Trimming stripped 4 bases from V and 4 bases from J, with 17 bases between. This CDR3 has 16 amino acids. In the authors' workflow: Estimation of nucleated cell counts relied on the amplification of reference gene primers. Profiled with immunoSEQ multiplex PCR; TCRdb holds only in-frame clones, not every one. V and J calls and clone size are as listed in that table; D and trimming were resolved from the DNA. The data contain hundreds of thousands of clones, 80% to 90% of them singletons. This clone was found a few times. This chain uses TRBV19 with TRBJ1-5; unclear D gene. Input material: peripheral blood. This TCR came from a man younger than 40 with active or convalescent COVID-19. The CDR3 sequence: CASSRGNILENQPQHF. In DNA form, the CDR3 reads TGTGCCAGTAGTAGAGGAAACATACTGGAAAATCAGCCCCAGCATTTT.